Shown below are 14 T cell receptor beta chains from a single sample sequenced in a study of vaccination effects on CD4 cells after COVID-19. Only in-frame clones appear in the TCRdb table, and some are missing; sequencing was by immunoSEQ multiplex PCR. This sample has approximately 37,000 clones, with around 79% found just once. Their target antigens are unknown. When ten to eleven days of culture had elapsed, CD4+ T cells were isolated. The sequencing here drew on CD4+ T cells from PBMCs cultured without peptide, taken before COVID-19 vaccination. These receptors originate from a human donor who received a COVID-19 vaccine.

In nucleotides, the CDR3 is TGTGCCAGCAGCCAAGGACAGGGCAACTATGGCTACACCTTC. Protein: CASSQGQGNYGYTF. The chain is built from TRBV28 and TRBJ1-2; TRBD1 agrees at 8 bases. The CDR3 has 14 amino acids. Germline V gene sequence: CDR1 MDHEN, CDR2 SYDVKM. J lost 2 bases, V lost 6 bases, and 5 bases had no gene match.

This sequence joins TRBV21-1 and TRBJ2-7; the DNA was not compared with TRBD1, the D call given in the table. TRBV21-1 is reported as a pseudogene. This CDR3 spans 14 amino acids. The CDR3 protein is CASSKGDRGAEQYF. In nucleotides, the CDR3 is TGTGCCAGCAGCAAAGGGGACAGGGGTGCCGAGCAGTACTTC.

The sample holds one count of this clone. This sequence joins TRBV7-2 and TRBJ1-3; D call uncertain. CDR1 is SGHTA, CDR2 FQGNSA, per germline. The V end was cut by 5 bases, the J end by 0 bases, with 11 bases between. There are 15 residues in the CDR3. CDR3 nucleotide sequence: TGTGCCAGCAGCCCCCGCGGCCCCTCTGGAAACACCATATATTTT. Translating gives CASSPRGPSGNTIYF.

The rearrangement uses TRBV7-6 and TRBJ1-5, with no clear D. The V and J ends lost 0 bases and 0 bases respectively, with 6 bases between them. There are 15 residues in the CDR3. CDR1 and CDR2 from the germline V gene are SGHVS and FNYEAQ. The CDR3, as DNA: TGTGCCAGCAGCTTAGCCGGGTTTAGCAATCAGCCCCAGCATTTT. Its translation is CASSLAGFSNQPQHF.

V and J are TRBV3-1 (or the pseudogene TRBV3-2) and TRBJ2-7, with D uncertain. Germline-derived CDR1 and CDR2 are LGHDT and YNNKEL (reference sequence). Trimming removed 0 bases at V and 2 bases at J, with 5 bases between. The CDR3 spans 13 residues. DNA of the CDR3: TGTGCCAGCAGCCAAGAGGCCGCCTACGAGCAGTACTTC. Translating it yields CASSQEAAYEQYF.

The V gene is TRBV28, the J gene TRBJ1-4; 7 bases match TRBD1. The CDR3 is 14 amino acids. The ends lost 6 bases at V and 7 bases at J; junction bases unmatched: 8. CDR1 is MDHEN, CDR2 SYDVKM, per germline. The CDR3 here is CASRPGGGSEKLFF. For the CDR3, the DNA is TGTGCCAGCAGACCCGGAGGGGGCAGTGAAAAACTGTTTTTT.

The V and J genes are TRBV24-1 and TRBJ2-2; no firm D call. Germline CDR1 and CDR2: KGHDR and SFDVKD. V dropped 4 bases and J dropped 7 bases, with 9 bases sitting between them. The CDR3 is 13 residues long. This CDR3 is CATSDSRGGELFF. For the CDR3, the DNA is TGTGCCACCAGTGACTCACGCGGCGGGGAGCTGTTTTTT.

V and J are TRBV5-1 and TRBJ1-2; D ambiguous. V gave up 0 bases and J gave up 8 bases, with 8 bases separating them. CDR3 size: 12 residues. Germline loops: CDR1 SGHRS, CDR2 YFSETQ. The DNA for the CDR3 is TGCGCCAGCAGCTTGGGGTCACTCGGCTACACCTTC. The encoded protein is CASSLGSLGYTF.

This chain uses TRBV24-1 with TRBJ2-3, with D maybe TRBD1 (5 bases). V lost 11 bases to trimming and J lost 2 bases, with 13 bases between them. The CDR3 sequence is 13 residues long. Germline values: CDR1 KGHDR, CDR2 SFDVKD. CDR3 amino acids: CAIKQVPTDTQYF. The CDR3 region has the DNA TGTGCCATAAAACAGGTTCCCACAGATACGCAGTATTTT.

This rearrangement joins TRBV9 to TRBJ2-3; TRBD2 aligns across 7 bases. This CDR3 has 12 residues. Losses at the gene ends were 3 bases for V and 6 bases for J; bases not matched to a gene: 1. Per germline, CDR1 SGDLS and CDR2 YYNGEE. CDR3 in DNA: TGTGCCAGCAGCGGGGAGGGGGATACGCAGTATTTT. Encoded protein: CASSGEGDTQYF.

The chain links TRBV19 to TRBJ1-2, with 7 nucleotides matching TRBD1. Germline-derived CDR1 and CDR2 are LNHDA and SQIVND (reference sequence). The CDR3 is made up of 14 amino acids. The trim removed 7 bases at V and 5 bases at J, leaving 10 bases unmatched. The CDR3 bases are TGTGCCAGTAAATCAAGGGACAGAGTTTATGGCTACACCTTC. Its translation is CASKSRDRVYGYTF.

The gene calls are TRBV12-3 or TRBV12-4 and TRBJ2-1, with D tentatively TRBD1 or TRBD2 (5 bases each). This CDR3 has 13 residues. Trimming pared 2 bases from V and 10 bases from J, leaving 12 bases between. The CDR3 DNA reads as TGTGCCAGCAGTTTAATGCGGGCAGGGGAGCAGTTCTTC. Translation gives CASSLMRAGEQFF.

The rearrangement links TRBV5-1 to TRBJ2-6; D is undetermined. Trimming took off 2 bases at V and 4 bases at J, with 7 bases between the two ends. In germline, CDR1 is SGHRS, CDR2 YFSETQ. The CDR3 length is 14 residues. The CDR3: CASSFLAGANVLTF. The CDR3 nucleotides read TGCGCCAGCAGCTTTTTGGCAGGGGCCAACGTCCTGACTTTC. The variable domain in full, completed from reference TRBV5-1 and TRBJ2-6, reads KAGVTQTPRYLIKTRGQQVTLSCSPISGHRSVSWYQQTPGQGLQFLFEYFSETQRNKGNFPGRFSGRQFSNSRSEMNVSTLELGDSALYLCASSFLAGANVLTFGAGSRLTVL.

CDR3 coding DNA: TGTGCCAGCAGCTTTCTGGACAGCTTCTATGGCTACACCTTC. Encoded protein: CASSFLDSFYGYTF. The chain combines TRBV5-4 with TRBJ1-2; D perhaps matches TRBD1 (6 bases). Germline CDR1 is SGHNT and CDR2 is YYREEE (reference sequence). The CDR3 runs 14 residues. The V end was cut by 2 bases, the J end by 4 bases, with 12 bases between.